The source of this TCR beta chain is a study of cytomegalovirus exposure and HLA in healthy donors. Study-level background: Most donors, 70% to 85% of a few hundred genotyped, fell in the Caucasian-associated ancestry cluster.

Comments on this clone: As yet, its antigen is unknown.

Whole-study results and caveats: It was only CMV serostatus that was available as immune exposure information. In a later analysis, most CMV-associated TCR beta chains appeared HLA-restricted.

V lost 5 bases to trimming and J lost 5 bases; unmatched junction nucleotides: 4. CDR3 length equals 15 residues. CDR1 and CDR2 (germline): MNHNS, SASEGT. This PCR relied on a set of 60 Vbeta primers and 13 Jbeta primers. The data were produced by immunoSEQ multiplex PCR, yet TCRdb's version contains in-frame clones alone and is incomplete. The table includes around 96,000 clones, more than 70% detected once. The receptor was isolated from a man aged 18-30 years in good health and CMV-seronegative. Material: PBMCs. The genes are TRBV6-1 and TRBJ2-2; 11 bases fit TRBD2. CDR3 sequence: CASSLTSGVTGELFF. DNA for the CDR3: TGTGCCAGCAGTTTGACTAGCGGGGTTACCGGGGAGCTGTTTTTT.